This entry lists 31 T cell receptor beta chains sequenced from one sample in a study of CD8 T cells in ankylosing spondylitis. TCRdb recomputed calls from the 5' RACE reads with MiXCR, one row per CDR3 protein. The data show about 240,000 distinct CDR3 sequences, approximately 10% seen once. Sequencing was performed on blood, either unsorted or a sorted T cell fraction (not recorded which). The origin of the receptors is a male donor with ankylosing spondylitis or in good health (not recorded which).

This clonotype was found many times. This rearrangement joins TRBV27 to TRBJ1-6; D not certain. The germline gives CDR1 MNHEY, CDR2 SMNVEV (reference sequence). This CDR3 has 12 residues. Trimming removed 6 bases at V and 6 bases at J, with 6 bases between. CDR3 in amino acids: CASSAFNSPLHF. CDR3 DNA sequence: TGTGCCAGCAGCGCCTTTAATTCACCCCTCCACTTT.

In this sample, this clonotype turned up many times. This rearrangement joins TRBV12-3 or TRBV12-4 to TRBJ2-1; 8 bases map to TRBD2. V lost 1 base, J lost 2 bases, and 10 bases stayed unmatched. The CDR3 runs 18 residues. The DNA of the CDR3 is TGTGCCAGCAGTTTAGGTGGACTAGCAGGAGGGACCTACAATGAGCAGTTCTTC. It translates to CASSLGGLAGGTYNEQFF.

The chain employs TRBV7-2 and TRBJ2-3; maybe TRBD1 (5 bases). The CDR3 extends over 15 amino acids. V was pared by 5 bases and J by 0 bases, with 12 bases between. The V gene's germline CDR1 is SGHTA and CDR2 FQGNSA. CDR3: CASSLRGYSTDTQYF. The CDR3 bases are TGTGCCAGCAGCCTAAGGGGATATAGCACAGATACGCAGTATTTT.

This clonotype was detected ten times or more. The rearrangement uses TRBV29-1 and TRBJ2-2; 8 bases line up with TRBD2. V shed 1 base, J shed 4 bases, and the junction held 5 bases outside the gene matches. This CDR3 has 15 residues. Germline CDR1 and CDR2: SQVTM and ANQGSEA. The CDR3 here is CSVEAGGPGTGELFF. The CDR3 region has the DNA TGCAGCGTTGAAGCGGGAGGGCCTGGCACCGGGGAGCTGTTTTTT.

The gene calls are TRBV27 and TRBJ2-7; D assignment may be TRBD1 or TRBD2 (6 bases each). The germline V gene has CDR1 MNHEY and CDR2 SMNVEV (reference sequence). CDR3 size: 15 residues. V was trimmed by 6 bases and J by 3 bases, leaving 18 bases between them. CDR3 nucleotides: TGTGCCAGCAGAAAGAGGGGGGAAAAGAGCTACGAGCAGTACTTC. As protein: CASRKRGEKSYEQYF.

This clonotype was counted many times. This rearrangement joins TRBV7-2 to TRBJ2-7, with 12 bases matching TRBD2. Germline-derived CDR1 and CDR2 are SGHTA and FQGNSA. V shed 1 base, J shed 4 bases, and the junction held 2 bases outside the gene matches. This CDR3 region has 15 residues. The CDR3 DNA sequence: TGTGCCAGCAGCTTAGGGACTAGCGGGGTATACGAGCAGTACTTC. This codes for CASSLGTSGVYEQYF.

V gene TRBV5-1 combines with J gene TRBJ1-1; 9 bases agree with TRBD1. This CDR3 spans 14 amino acids. The V gene's germline CDR1 is SGHRS and CDR2 YFSETQ. The ends lost 4 bases at V and 4 bases at J; junction bases unmatched: 5. The CDR3 bases are TGCGCCAGCAGCGAACAGGGGGCGGGCACTGAAGCTTTCTTT. It translates to CASSEQGAGTEAFF.

This sequence joins TRBV12-3 or TRBV12-4 and TRBJ1-4; perhaps TRBD1 as D (5 bases). The CDR3 consists of 12 residues. Trimming cost V 6 bases and J 6 bases, with 8 bases left between them. The CDR3 DNA sequence: TGTGCCAGCAGACAGGCTTATGAAAAACTGTTTTTT. As protein: CASRQAYEKLFF.

There are many counts of this clonotype. J is TRBJ1-1 and V is TRBV7-2; D not certain. V lost 5 bases, J lost 6 bases, and 16 bases lay in between. The CDR3 consists of 14 residues. Germline CDR1 is SGHTA and CDR2 is FQGNSA. The CDR3 coding sequence is TGTGCCAGCAGCCCCACGAATAGGAGGGCTGAAGCTTTCTTT. Amino acid sequence: CASSPTNRRAEAFF.

This clonotype was counted many times. This chain uses TRBV10-3 with TRBJ1-6; 10 nucleotides line up with TRBD1. CDR1 is ENHRY and CDR2 is SYGVKD in the germline V gene. V trimming: 10 bases; J trimming: 5 bases; junction bases outside the gene matches: 5. The CDR3 has 14 amino acids. The CDR3 DNA reads TGTGCCACCGGACAGGGGGTGAATAATTCACCCCTCCACTTT. Translated, it gives CATGQGVNNSPLHF.

In this sample, this clonotype turned up many times. V usage is TRBV6-5 and J usage is TRBJ2-2; D is tentatively TRBD1 or TRBD2 (5 bases each). The V end was cut by 1 base, the J end by 5 bases, with 11 bases between. Germline V lookup: CDR1 MNHEY, CDR2 SVGAGI. This CDR3 has 15 amino acids. DNA for the CDR3: TGTGCCAGCAGTTACTTGGGACCAAAAACCGGGGAGCTGTTTTTT. This gives the protein CASSYLGPKTGELFF.

This clonotype was recorded many times. The V gene is TRBV15, the J gene TRBJ2-2; D is ambiguous. V was trimmed by 0 bases and J by 13 bases, leaving 9 bases between them. CDR1 is LNHNV and CDR2 is YYDKDF in the germline V gene (reference sequence). The CDR3 spans 12 residues. This CDR3 reads CATSRDRMGLFF. CDR3 nucleotides: TGTGCCACCAGCAGAGATCGCATGGGGCTGTTTTTT.

This clonotype occurred a few times. This chain links TRBV27 with TRBJ2-7; 10 bases line up with TRBD2. CDR3 length: 15 amino acids. Germline CDR1 is MNHEY and CDR2 is SMNVEV (reference sequence). Trimming at V came to 2 bases and at J to 3 bases, leaving 4 bases not matched to a gene. The CDR3 DNA is TGTGCCAGCAGTTTACGGCCTAGCGGGGGCTACGAGCAGTACTTC. Amino acid sequence: CASSLRPSGGYEQYF.

This chain joins TRBV7-7 and TRBJ2-1; TRBD1 agrees at 7 bases. Trimming at V came to 3 bases and at J to 9 bases, leaving 5 bases not matched to a gene. Per the germline V gene, CDR1 is SSHAT and CDR2 is FNYEAQ (reference sequence). The CDR3 covers 13 residues. This chain's CDR3 is CASSFRGQSEQFF. The CDR3 DNA reads as TGTGCCAGCAGCTTTCGGGGACAGAGTGAGCAGTTCTTC.

V and J are TRBV7-2 and TRBJ2-2, with D tentatively TRBD1 or TRBD2 (5 bases each). Germline CDR1 is SGHTA and CDR2 is FQGNSA. This CDR3 comprises 15 residues. Trimming left V 1 base short and J 7 bases short, with 13 bases between. The CDR3 DNA is TGTGCCAGCAGCTTAGTGGGGACCCAGGGCGGGGAGCTGTTTTTT. Protein product: CASSLVGTQGGELFF.

This clonotype has a handful of counts. The chain combines TRBV12-3 or TRBV12-4 with TRBJ1-1, with TRBD1 matching over 7 bases. The CDR3 sequence is 14 residues long. V lost 2 bases to trimming and J lost 8 bases; unmatched junction nucleotides: 8. The CDR3 sequence: CASSLQGGPGEAFF. The CDR3 bases are TGTGCCAGCAGTTTACAGGGGGGCCCGGGGGAAGCTTTCTTT.

In its sample, this clonotype was seen many times. J is TRBJ1-6 and V is TRBV3-1; 8 bases are shared with TRBD1. V lost 1 base to trimming and J lost 7 bases; unmatched junction nucleotides: 0. This CDR3 spans 14 amino acids. Per germline, CDR1 LGHDT and CDR2 YNNKEL (reference sequence). The CDR3 coding sequence is TGTGCCAGCAGCCAAGGACAGGGGAATTCACCCCTCCACTTT. Translation: CASSQGQGNSPLHF.

This clonotype was detected many times. The rearrangement joins TRBV7-9 to TRBJ2-1, with 8 bases identical to TRBD2. There are 14 residues in the CDR3. Germline V CDR1 and CDR2: SEHNR, FQNEAQ (reference sequence). J was trimmed by 8 bases and V by 5 bases; bases with no gene match: 8. CDR3 sequence reads: CASSLSGSSDEQFF. CDR3 sequence (DNA): TGTGCCAGCAGCCTGAGCGGGAGTAGCGATGAGCAGTTCTTC.

At least ten counts were recorded for this clonotype. The gene calls are TRBV10-3 and TRBJ2-1, with D maybe TRBD1 (6 bases). CDR3 length: 11 residues. The germline V gene has CDR1 ENHRY and CDR2 SYGVKD. V was pared by 3 bases and J by 10 bases, with 7 bases between. CDR3 DNA: TGTGCCATCAGTGATGACAGGGAGCAGTTCTTC. This codes for CAISDDREQFF.

This clonotype was seen repeatedly, ten times or more. The V gene is TRBV15, the J gene TRBJ1-1, with D unresolved. The CDR3 length is 16 residues. The germline V gene has CDR1 LNHNV and CDR2 YYDKDF (reference sequence). V was cut by 1 base and J by 0 bases, with 12 bases left in between. CDR3 in amino acids: CATSRVSGSLNTEAFF. Written as DNA, the CDR3 is TGTGCCACCAGCAGAGTGAGCGGCAGCTTGAACACTGAAGCTTTCTTT.

This clonotype was counted a few times. The V call is TRBV27, the J call TRBJ1-6, with D perhaps TRBD1 (6 bases). The V and J ends lost 1 base and 5 bases respectively, with 15 bases between them. Germline CDR1 reads MNHEY; CDR2 reads SMNVEV (reference sequence). The CDR3 length is 17 residues. CDR3 protein: CASSLFVGGGNNSPLHF. The CDR3 bases are TGTGCCAGCAGTTTATTTGTCGGGGGCGGAAATAATTCACCCCTCCACTTT.

J is TRBJ2-3 and V is TRBV27; TRBD1 aligns across 10 bases. V shed 5 bases and J 3 bases; nucleotides not matched to a gene: 11. This CDR3 region has 17 residues. The germline gives CDR1 MNHEY, CDR2 SMNVEV (reference sequence). The CDR3 loop is CASSRGGQGKRTDTQYF. The DNA for the CDR3 is TGTGCCAGCAGTCGGGGGGGACAGGGGAAGAGAACAGATACGCAGTATTTT.

This clonotype was seen many times. The chain recombines TRBV24-1 with TRBJ2-3; 9 positions agree with TRBD2. The ends lost 5 bases at V and 3 bases at J; junction bases unmatched: 2. Germline V gives CDR1 KGHDR, CDR2 SFDVKD. The CDR3 length is 14 residues. CDR3 residues: CATSARGGTDTQYF. In nucleotides, the CDR3 is TGTGCCACCAGTGCGCGGGGGGGTACAGATACGCAGTATTTT.

This clonotype was recorded at least ten times. V and J are TRBV12-3 or TRBV12-4 and TRBJ1-1; 7 bases match TRBD1. The CDR3 has 14 residues. J was trimmed by 1 base and V by 2 bases; bases with no gene match: 1. Here the CDR3 DNA reads TGTGCCAGCAGTTTATGGGACAGGAACACTGAAGCTTTCTTT. It encodes CASSLWDRNTEAFF.

This clonotype was detected only a few times. The rearrangement uses TRBV11-3 and TRBJ1-4; 9 bases are a match to TRBD1. CDR3 length: 14 amino acids. Germline loops: CDR1 SGHNT, CDR2 YENEEA. J gave up 6 bases and V 5 bases, and 4 bases lay outside the gene matches. Written as DNA, the CDR3 is TGTGCCAGCAGCGAACAGGGGGCATATGAAAAACTGTTTTTT. Its protein product is CASSEQGAYEKLFF. Complete variable domain (other parts from reference TRBV11-3 and TRBJ1-4): EAGVVQSPRYKIIEKKQPVAFWCNPISGHNTLYWYLQNLGQGPELLIRYENEEAVDDSQLPKDRFSAERLKGVDSTLKIQPAELGDSAVYLCASSEQGAYEKLFFGSGTQLSVL.

This clonotype showed up many times. The chain couples TRBV12-3 or TRBV12-4 to TRBJ1-3; the D gene is possibly TRBD1 (5 bases). V lost 5 bases, J lost 0 bases, and 8 bases lay in between. The CDR3 runs to 14 residues. This CDR3 reads CASSTDSSGNTIYF. The CDR3 nucleotides read TGTGCCAGCAGTACCGACAGCTCTGGAAACACCATATATTTT.

V gene TRBV10-3 combines with J gene TRBJ2-3; D is possibly TRBD2 (6 bases). CDR3 length equals 17 residues. The V gene's germline CDR1 is ENHRY and CDR2 SYGVKD. V shed 10 bases and J shed 0 bases, with 23 bases lying between them. The CDR3 spells CATAGHSGPRSTDTQYF. The CDR3 DNA reads as TGTGCCACCGCGGGGCATAGCGGACCACGTAGCACAGATACGCAGTATTTT.

This clonotype was seen repeatedly, ten times or more. This sequence joins TRBV27 and TRBJ2-7, with 9 positions matching TRBD1. The V gene's germline CDR1 is MNHEY and CDR2 SMNVEV (reference sequence). The V and J ends lost 4 bases and 6 bases, in that order; junction bases with no gene match: 10. This CDR3 is built from 15 residues. CDR3 nucleotide sequence: TGTGCCAGCAGTTCTCCTCCGGGACAGGGAGGCGAGCAGTACTTC. This sequence encodes CASSSPPGQGGEQYF.

This clonotype was detected ten times or more. The chain is built from TRBV27 and TRBJ2-2; TRBD2 might be the D (6 bases). Trimming left V 5 bases short and J 7 bases short, with 11 bases between. CDR1 and CDR2 from the germline V gene are MNHEY and SMNVEV (reference sequence). This CDR3 has 13 amino acids. Here the CDR3 reads CASSRLVGGELFF. The CDR3, as DNA: TGTGCCAGCAGTCGACTAGTTGGCGGGGAGCTGTTTTTT.

This clonotype was counted many times. V and J are TRBV20-1 and TRBJ1-1; TRBD1 is a possible D gene (5 bases). Germline-derived CDR1 and CDR2 are DFQATT and SNEGSKA (reference sequence). This CDR3 spans 14 amino acids. Trimming took off 2 bases at V and 3 bases at J, with 13 bases between the two ends. CDR3 sequence reads: CSARRRGGYTEAFF. For the CDR3, the DNA is TGCAGTGCTAGAAGGAGGGGTGGATACACTGAAGCTTTCTTT.

The rearrangement links TRBV12-3 or TRBV12-4 to TRBJ1-2; D uncertain. This CDR3 spans 12 amino acids. V was pared by 2 bases and J by 8 bases, with 9 bases between. The CDR3, as DNA: TGTGCCAGCAGTTTAATGGGTTGGGGCTACACCTTC. Translation gives CASSLMGWGYTF.